Listed below are T cell receptor beta chains from one sample, sequenced in a study of post-analysis software for immune sequencing data. TCRdb called the PCR reads again in MiXCR, with one record for every CDR3 protein. The sample has around 180,000 distinct CDR3 sequences, 25% to 35% seen once. The sample taken for sequencing was blood. The receptors were gathered from a girl aged 5-17 years with multiple sclerosis. CDR3s leave out the opening cysteine and the closing phenylalanine or tryptophan. For some rows the clone size is stated as once, few or many, or as a class when expanded; others skip it.

j_call: TRBJ1-5; v_call: TRBV6-5; clone_size: .; cdr3_aa: AGSYSGTANQPQH
j_call: TRBJ1-1; v_call: TRBV15; clone_size: .; cdr3_aa: ATSRVITRDTEAF
j_call: TRBJ1-5; v_call: TRBV5-6; clone_size: .; cdr3_aa: ASSLDKGGNQPQH
j_call: TRBJ2-7; v_call: TRBV9; clone_size: many; cdr3_aa: ASSVATGPQYEQY
j_call: TRBJ2-3; v_call: TRBV6-1; clone_size: .; cdr3_aa: ASSRSFGLDTQY
j_call: TRBJ2-3; v_call: TRBV5-6; clone_size: few; cdr3_aa: ASSSAKTSGRTDTQY
j_call: TRBJ1-4; v_call: TRBV5-6; clone_size: .; cdr3_aa: ASREGLTNEKLF
j_call: TRBJ2-1; v_call: TRBV28; clone_size: .; cdr3_aa: ASSRPDRETGF
j_call: .; v_call: TRBV28; clone_size: .; cdr3_aa: ASTTINNEQF
j_call: TRBJ2-1; v_call: TRBV20-1; clone_size: few; cdr3_aa: SARDPLRDQLYNEQF
j_call: TRBJ2-3; v_call: TRBV4-1; clone_size: .; cdr3_aa: ASSQLSSGGTDTQY
j_call: TRBJ2-7; v_call: TRBV29-1; clone_size: many; cdr3_aa: SVRFSGFSYEQY
j_call: TRBJ1-5; v_call: TRBV3-1; clone_size: many; cdr3_aa: ASSAGQGANQPQH
j_call: TRBJ2-1; v_call: TRBV7-2; clone_size: many; cdr3_aa: ASSFSRGYNEQF
j_call: .; v_call: TRBV6-6; clone_size: .; cdr3_aa: ASSWWEGPNEQY
j_call: TRBJ1-3; v_call: TRBV10-3; clone_size: few; cdr3_aa: AIMKPEYSGNTIY
j_call: TRBJ2-7; v_call: TRBV20-1; clone_size: many; cdr3_aa: SAVQTSGHYEQY
j_call: TRBJ2-3; v_call: TRBV25-1; clone_size: many; cdr3_aa: ASSGDTQY
j_call: TRBJ1-2; v_call: TRBV19; clone_size: few; cdr3_aa: ASTKDSLINYGYT
j_call: TRBJ2-2; v_call: TRBV12-3/TRBV12-4; clone_size: few; cdr3_aa: ASSLLLATNTGELF
j_call: TRBJ2-2; v_call: TRBV20-1; clone_size: few; cdr3_aa: SAQGLAGGESTGELF
j_call: .; v_call: TRBV7-2; clone_size: .; cdr3_aa: ASTSYNEQY
j_call: TRBJ1-2; v_call: TRBV20-1; clone_size: .; cdr3_aa: SARRDPPNWYYT
j_call: TRBJ2-7; v_call: TRBV15; clone_size: many; cdr3_aa: ATSRDSSVGYEQY
j_call: TRBJ2-1; v_call: TRBV5-1; clone_size: .; cdr3_aa: ASSLSGTSGSNEQF
j_call: TRBJ1-2; v_call: TRBV20-1; clone_size: many; cdr3_aa: SGAEGASRGYT
j_call: TRBJ2-1; v_call: TRBV5-1; clone_size: few; cdr3_aa: ASSWDISIEQF
j_call: TRBJ1-6; v_call: TRBV20-1; clone_size: .; cdr3_aa: SASVGENSPLH
j_call: TRBJ1-1; v_call: TRBV5-1; clone_size: .; cdr3_aa: ASSRGYRVENTEAF
j_call: TRBJ1-5; v_call: TRBV10-3; clone_size: .; cdr3_aa: AISPGGGANHQPQH
j_call: TRBJ2-7; v_call: TRBV27; clone_size: .; cdr3_aa: ASSLDRERYEQY
j_call: TRBJ1-2; v_call: TRBV6-1; clone_size: few; cdr3_aa: ASSDLNRRDRVSFYT
j_call: TRBJ1-1; v_call: TRBV7-9; clone_size: few; cdr3_aa: ATGTGSNTEAF
j_call: TRBJ1-4; v_call: TRBV29-1; clone_size: few; cdr3_aa: SVGRATGSSEKLF
j_call: TRBJ2-1; v_call: TRBV7-2; clone_size: many; cdr3_aa: ASSPSGRTYNEQF
j_call: TRBJ2-3; v_call: TRBV7-8; clone_size: .; cdr3_aa: ASSLRRPGSTDTQY
j_call: TRBJ2-1; v_call: TRBV5-1; clone_size: .; cdr3_aa: ASSLGPSVGRVYNERF
j_call: TRBJ1-1; v_call: TRBV10-3; clone_size: .; cdr3_aa: AISEAGENTEAF
j_call: TRBJ2-1; v_call: TRBV12-3/TRBV12-4; clone_size: .; cdr3_aa: ASSAFRDNEEF
j_call: TRBJ2-1; v_call: TRBV5-1; clone_size: many; cdr3_aa: ASSLGPSNEQF
j_call: TRBJ2-1; v_call: TRBV12-3/TRBV12-4; clone_size: many; cdr3_aa: ASSFVEMHEQF
j_call: TRBJ2-7; v_call: TRBV28; clone_size: .; cdr3_aa: ASSWDRLGGDEQY
j_call: TRBJ2-3; v_call: TRBV20-1; clone_size: few; cdr3_aa: SARDPSGTGRTDTQY
j_call: TRBJ2-7; v_call: TRBV5-6; clone_size: .; cdr3_aa: ASSPVGNSYEQY
j_call: TRBJ2-7; v_call: TRBV5-6; clone_size: many; cdr3_aa: ASSLGAGYSYEQY
j_call: TRBJ2-1; v_call: TRBV7-9; clone_size: few; cdr3_aa: ASSSTIQQGAYNEQF
j_call: TRBJ1-4; v_call: TRBV12-3/TRBV12-4; clone_size: many; cdr3_aa: ASSLTGQGLNEKLF
j_call: TRBJ2-2; v_call: TRBV6-2/TRBV6-3; clone_size: few; cdr3_aa: ASAHGLAGGLYTGELF
j_call: TRBJ2-2; v_call: TRBV10-3; clone_size: few; cdr3_aa: AISERPLRDTGELF
j_call: TRBJ2-3; v_call: TRBV21-1; clone_size: .; cdr3_aa: ASLRRRWDGKGSTDTQY
j_call: TRBJ2-7; v_call: TRBV25-1; clone_size: few; cdr3_aa: ARIPCRGNSYEQY
j_call: TRBJ2-7; v_call: TRBV12-3/TRBV12-4; clone_size: .; cdr3_aa: ASRLPPQMKQY
j_call: TRBJ2-3; v_call: TRBV7-2; clone_size: .; cdr3_aa: ASRTPSGGTDTQY
j_call: TRBJ2-1; v_call: TRBV9; clone_size: .; cdr3_aa: ASSGRGNNEQF
j_call: TRBJ2-3; v_call: TRBV3-1; clone_size: few; cdr3_aa: ASSPPSASTDTQY
j_call: TRBJ1-5; v_call: TRBV28; clone_size: few; cdr3_aa: ASSPSGTFGSQPQH
j_call: TRBJ2-3; v_call: TRBV24-1; clone_size: many; cdr3_aa: ATSDQQGVAGGQGTDTQY
j_call: TRBJ2-1; v_call: TRBV11-2; clone_size: few; cdr3_aa: ASSSVRGSYNEQF
j_call: TRBJ2-7; v_call: TRBV27; clone_size: .; cdr3_aa: ASSRTDLDYEQY
j_call: TRBJ1-1; v_call: TRBV29-1; clone_size: many; cdr3_aa: SVQGTEAF